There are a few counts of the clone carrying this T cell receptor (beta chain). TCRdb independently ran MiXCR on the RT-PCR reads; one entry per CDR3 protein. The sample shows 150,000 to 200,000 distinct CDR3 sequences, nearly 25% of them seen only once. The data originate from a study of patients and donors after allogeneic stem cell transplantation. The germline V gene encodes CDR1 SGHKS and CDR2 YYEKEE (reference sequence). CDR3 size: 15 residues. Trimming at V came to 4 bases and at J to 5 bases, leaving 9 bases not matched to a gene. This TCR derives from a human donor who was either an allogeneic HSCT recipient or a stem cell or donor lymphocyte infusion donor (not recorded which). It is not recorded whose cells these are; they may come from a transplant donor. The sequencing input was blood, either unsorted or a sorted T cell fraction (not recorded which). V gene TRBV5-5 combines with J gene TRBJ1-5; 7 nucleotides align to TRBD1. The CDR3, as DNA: TGTGCCAGCAGCCTAACAGGGGACTTCTATCAGCCCCAGCATTTT. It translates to CASSLTGDFYQPQHF.